Listed below are T cell receptor beta chains from one sample, sequenced in a study of CD8+ T cells in alopecia areata. Sequenced by immunoSEQ multiplex PCR; TCRdb stores in-frame clones only, minus some. The profile shows 140,000 to 150,000 clones, roughly 64% of them singletons. The source was CD4+ T cells sorted from blood, collected at week 0. All receptors derive from a human donor with alopecia areata. Both conserved end residues are part of each CDR3. The D gene is left open where the match is weak. The size entry is marked missing in some rows and otherwise reads once, few, many or a size class.

TRBV6-6	-	few	TRBJ1-5	CASSVSGGGQPQHF	TGTGCCAGCAGTGTGTCCGGAGGAGGTCAGCCCCAGCATTTT
TRBV7-2	-	-	TRBJ1-4	CASSSQGRIVEKLFF	TGTGCCAGCAGCAGCCAGGGGCGGATAGTCGAAAAACTGTTTTTT
TRBV29-1	TRBD1	-	TRBJ1-5	CSVEQGAGQPQHF	TGCAGCGTTGAACAGGGGGCAGGGCAGCCCCAGCATTTT
TRBV30	TRBD1	once	TRBJ1-4	CAWSVTQGFNEKLFF	TGTGCCTGGAGTGTAACACAGGGGTTTAATGAAAAACTGTTTTTT
TRBV7-2	-	-	TRBJ2-1	CASSAHNEQFF	TGTGCCAGCAGCGCTCACAATGAGCAGTTCTTC
TRBV7-2	-	few	TRBJ1-5	CASSRTGTNQPQHF	TGTGCCAGCAGCCGAACAGGGACCAATCAGCCCCAGCATTTT
TRBV11-2	-	-	TRBJ2-1	CASSLAWSSYNEQFF	TGTGCCAGCAGCTTAGCGTGGAGCTCCTACAATGAGCAGTTCTTC
TRBV29-1	-	-	TRBJ1-1	CSVVSVDTEAFF	TGCAGCGTTGTATCAGTGGACACTGAAGCTTTCTTT
TRBV25-1	TRBD1	-	TRBJ1-4	CASSGGQGGNEKLFF	TGTGCCAGCAGCGGAGGGCAGGGGGGAAATGAAAAACTGTTTTTT
TRBV30	-	-	TRBJ2-1	CAWSIRHAGEQFF	TGTGCCTGGAGTATCCGACACGCCGGGGAGCAGTTCTTC
TRBV6-6	-	-	TRBJ1-5	CASSRPPNQPQHF	TGTGCCAGCAGTCGACCTCCTAATCAGCCCCAGCATTTT
TRBV10-3	TRBD2	few	TRBJ2-6	CATSAGSGANVLTF	TGTGCCACGTCAGCGGGGTCTGGGGCCAACGTCCTGACTTTC
TRBV10-3	-	-	TRBJ1-5	CAISRNSNQPQHF	TGTGCCATCAGTCGGAATAGCAATCAGCCCCAGCATTTT
TRBV7-9	-	few	TRBJ2-6	CASSTDAGTPLANVLTF	TGTGCCAGCAGCACCGACGCCGGGACTCCCCTTGCCAACGTCCTGACTTTC
TRBV4-2	-	-	TRBJ1-6	CASSSDLAGGGNSPLHF	TGTGCCAGCAGCTCCGACTTAGCAGGCGGTGGTAATTCACCCCTCCACTTT
TRBV2	TRBD1	-	TRBJ1-2	CASSLQGADYGYTF	TGTGCCAGCAGCTTACAGGGGGCGGACTATGGCTACACCTTC
TRBV7-6	-	few	TRBJ2-5	CASSLWEKETQYF	TGTGCCAGCAGCTTATGGGAAAAAGAGACCCAGTACTTC
TRBV7-2	-	-	TRBJ2-2	CASSLAANTGELFF	TGTGCCAGCAGCTTAGCGGCGAACACCGGGGAGCTGTTTTTT
TRBV29-1	TRBD1	-	TRBJ2-7	CSVDNNRDRGLYEQYF	TGCAGCGTCGATAATAACAGGGACAGGGGGCTCTACGAGCAGTACTTC
TRBV11-2	TRBD1	-	TRBJ1-5	CASSWDRASNQPQHF	TGTGCCAGCAGCTGGGACAGGGCCTCCAATCAGCCCCAGCATTTT
TRBV5-6	-	once	TRBJ1-1	CASSFLGTEAFF	TGTGCCAGCAGCTTCCTAGGTACTGAAGCTTTCTTT
TRBV11-2	-	few	TRBJ2-7	CASSLEITQGLGRQYF	TGTGCCAGCAGCTTAGAGATTACACAGGGCCTTGGGAGGCAGTACTTC
TRBV29-1	-	-	TRBJ2-7	CSASVLYEQYF	TGCAGCGCCTCGGTCCTTTACGAGCAGTACTTC
TRBV29-1	TRBD2	-	TRBJ2-7	CSVGLAGGSYEQYF	TGCAGCGTTGGACTAGCGGGGGGCTCCTACGAGCAGTACTTC
TRBV12-5	-	many	TRBJ2-5	CASGSRPLLETQYF	TGTGCTAGTGGTTCCCGTCCTCTCCTAGAGACCCAGTACTTC
TRBV14	-	-	TRBJ2-6	CASSPGDPGANVLTF	TGTGCCAGCAGCCCGGGGGATCCTGGGGCCAACGTCCTGACTTTC
TRBV7-9	TRBD2	-	TRBJ2-2	CASRGGGAARTGELFF	TGTGCCAGCAGGGGCGGGGGAGCGGCGAGAACCGGGGAGCTGTTTTTT
TRBV7-2	TRBD1	many	TRBJ1-2	CASSSDRGIVESYGYTF	TGTGCCAGCAGCTCTGACAGGGGGATAGTTGAGAGCTATGGCTACACCTTC
TRBV29-1	-	once	TRBJ2-3	CSGALSGNTDTQYF	TGCAGCGGGGCCCTTAGTGGAAACACAGATACGCAGTATTTT
TRBV7-9	-	many	TRBJ2-6	CASSKVESGANVLTF	TGTGCCAGCAGCAAGGTGGAGTCTGGGGCCAACGTCCTGACTTTC
TRBV7-9	-	-	TRBJ2-5	CASSFQETQYF	TGTGCCAGCAGCTTCCAAGAGACCCAGTACTTC
TRBV30	-	-	TRBJ2-6	CAWSRGKSGANVLTF	TGTGCCTGGAGCCGGGGAAAGTCTGGGGCCAACGTCCTGACTTTC
TRBV19	-	few	TRBJ2-1	CASSRLGRGPRDEQFF	TGTGCCAGTAGTAGGTTAGGGCGGGGGCCTAGGGATGAGCAGTTCTTC
TRBV27	-	few	TRBJ1-5	CASSLSSGYNQPQHF	TGTGCCAGCAGTTTATCGTCCGGGTACAATCAGCCCCAGCATTTT
TRBV15	-	once	TRBJ1-1	CATSRDKASNTEAFF	TGTGCCACCAGCAGAGATAAGGCCAGCAACACTGAAGCTTTCTTT
TRBV30	TRBD1	-	TRBJ2-7	CAWGDSSYEQYF	TGTGCCTGGGGGGACAGCTCCTACGAGCAGTACTTC
TRBV14	-	-	TRBJ2-6	CASSQGGTAGANVLTF	TGTGCCAGCAGCCAAGGTGGTACCGCCGGGGCCAACGTCCTGACTTTC